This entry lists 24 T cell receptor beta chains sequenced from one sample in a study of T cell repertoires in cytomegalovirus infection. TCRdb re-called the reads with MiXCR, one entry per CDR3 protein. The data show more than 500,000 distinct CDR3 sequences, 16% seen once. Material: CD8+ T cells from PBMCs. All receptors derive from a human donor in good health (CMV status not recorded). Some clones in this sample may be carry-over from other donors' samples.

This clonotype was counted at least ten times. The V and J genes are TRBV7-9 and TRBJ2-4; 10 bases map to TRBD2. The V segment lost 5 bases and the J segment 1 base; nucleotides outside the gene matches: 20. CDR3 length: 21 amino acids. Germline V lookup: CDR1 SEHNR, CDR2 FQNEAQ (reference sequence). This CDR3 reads CASSPTPFGLAVPEAKNIQYF. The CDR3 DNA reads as TGTGCCAGCAGCCCCACTCCGTTTGGACTAGCGGTTCCAGAGGCCAAAAACATTCAGTACTTC.

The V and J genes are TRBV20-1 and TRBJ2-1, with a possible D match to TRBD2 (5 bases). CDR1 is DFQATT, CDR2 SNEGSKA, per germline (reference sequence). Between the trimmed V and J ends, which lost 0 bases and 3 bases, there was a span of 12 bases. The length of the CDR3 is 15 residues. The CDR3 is CSARDIQRNYNEQFF. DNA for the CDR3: TGCAGTGCTAGAGATATCCAGCGGAACTACAATGAGCAGTTCTTC.

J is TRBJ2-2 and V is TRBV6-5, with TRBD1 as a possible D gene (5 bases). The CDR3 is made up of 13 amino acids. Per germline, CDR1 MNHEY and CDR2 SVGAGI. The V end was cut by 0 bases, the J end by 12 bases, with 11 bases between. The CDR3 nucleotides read TGTGCCAGCAGTTACTCGGGGCAGAGCAAGCTGTTTTTT. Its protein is CASSYSGQSKLFF.

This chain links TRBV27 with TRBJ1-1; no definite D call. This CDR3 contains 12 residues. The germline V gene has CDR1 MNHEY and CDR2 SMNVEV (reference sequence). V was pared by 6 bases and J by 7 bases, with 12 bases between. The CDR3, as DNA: TGTGCCAGCAGCCCCGACGGTTATGAAGCTTTCTTT. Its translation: CASSPDGYEAFF.

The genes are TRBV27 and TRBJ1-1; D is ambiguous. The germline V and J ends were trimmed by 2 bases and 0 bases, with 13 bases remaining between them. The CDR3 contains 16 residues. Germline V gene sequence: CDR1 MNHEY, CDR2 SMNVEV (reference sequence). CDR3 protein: CASSLNSPILNTEAFF. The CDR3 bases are TGTGCCAGCAGTTTAAACAGCCCTATCTTGAACACTGAAGCTTTCTTT.

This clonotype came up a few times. The DNA of the CDR3 is TGTGCCGTCCGTGGGTCTCAAGAACAAGAGACCCAGTACTTC. Translated: CAVRGSQEQETQYF. The V call is TRBV24-1, the J call TRBJ2-5, with no clear D. V was shortened by 12 bases and J by 2 bases, with 18 bases between the two germline ends. The germline CDR1 and CDR2 sequences are KGHDR and SFDVKD. The CDR3 runs 14 residues.

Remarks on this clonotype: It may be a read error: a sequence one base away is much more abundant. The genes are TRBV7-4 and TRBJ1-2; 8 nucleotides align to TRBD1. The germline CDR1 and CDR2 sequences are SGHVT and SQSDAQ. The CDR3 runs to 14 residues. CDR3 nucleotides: TGTGCCAGCAGCTCACAGGGGGTGGGCTATGTCTACACCTTC. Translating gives CASSSQGVGYVYTF.

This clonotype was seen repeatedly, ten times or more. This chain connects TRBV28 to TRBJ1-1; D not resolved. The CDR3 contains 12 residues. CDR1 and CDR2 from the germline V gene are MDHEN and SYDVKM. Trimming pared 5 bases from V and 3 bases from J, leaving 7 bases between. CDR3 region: CASSPPDTEAFF. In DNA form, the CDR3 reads TGTGCCAGCAGTCCCCCGGACACTGAAGCTTTCTTT.

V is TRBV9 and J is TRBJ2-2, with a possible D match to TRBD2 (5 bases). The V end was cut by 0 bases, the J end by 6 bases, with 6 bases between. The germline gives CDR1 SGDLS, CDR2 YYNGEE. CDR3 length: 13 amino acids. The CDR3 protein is CASSVGGPGELFF. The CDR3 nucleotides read TGTGCCAGCAGCGTAGGCGGGCCCGGGGAGCTGTTTTTT.

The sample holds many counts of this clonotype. DNA for the CDR3: TGTGCCAGCAGCTCCGGGACAGGAGGCCCCGGGGAGCTGTTTTTT. Translation gives CASSSGTGGPGELFF. This chain connects TRBV7-2 to TRBJ2-2; 8 bases align to TRBD1. CDR3 length: 15 residues. Per the germline V gene, CDR1 is SGHTA and CDR2 is FQGNSA. The V gene end was trimmed by 4 bases and the J gene end by 6 bases; junction bases not matched to a gene: 7.

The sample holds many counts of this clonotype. For the CDR3, the DNA is TGTGCCAGCGGAATGATGGGGGCTGGACAGCCCCAGCATTTT. Translated: CASGMMGAGQPQHF. This rearrangement joins TRBV12-3 or TRBV12-4 to TRBJ1-5, with TRBD1 as a possible D gene (6 bases). V lost 8 bases, J lost 7 bases, and 18 bases lay in between. The CDR3 runs to 14 residues.

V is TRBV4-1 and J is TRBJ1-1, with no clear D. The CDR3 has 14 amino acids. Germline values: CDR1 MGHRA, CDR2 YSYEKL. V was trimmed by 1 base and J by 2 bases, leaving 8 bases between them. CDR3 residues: CASSQVQPNTEAFF. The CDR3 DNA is TGCGCCAGCAGCCAAGTACAGCCAAACACTGAAGCTTTCTTT.

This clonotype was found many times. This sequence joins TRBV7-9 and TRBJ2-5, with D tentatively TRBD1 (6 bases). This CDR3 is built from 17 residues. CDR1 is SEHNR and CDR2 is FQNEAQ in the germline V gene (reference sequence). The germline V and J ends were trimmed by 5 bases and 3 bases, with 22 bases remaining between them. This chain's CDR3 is CASSRTPYLQGKETQYF. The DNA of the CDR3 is TGTGCCAGCAGCCGGACCCCCTATCTACAGGGAAAAGAGACCCAGTACTTC.

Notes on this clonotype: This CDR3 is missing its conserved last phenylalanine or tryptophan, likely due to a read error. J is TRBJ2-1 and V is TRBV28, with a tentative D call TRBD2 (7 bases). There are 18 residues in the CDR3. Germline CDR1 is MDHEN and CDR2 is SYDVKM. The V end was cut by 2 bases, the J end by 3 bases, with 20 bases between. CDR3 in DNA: TGTGCCAGCAGTTTAAGATTTCGGGGGGACAAGCACTACAATGAGCAGTTCTTA. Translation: CASSLRFRGDKHYNEQFL.

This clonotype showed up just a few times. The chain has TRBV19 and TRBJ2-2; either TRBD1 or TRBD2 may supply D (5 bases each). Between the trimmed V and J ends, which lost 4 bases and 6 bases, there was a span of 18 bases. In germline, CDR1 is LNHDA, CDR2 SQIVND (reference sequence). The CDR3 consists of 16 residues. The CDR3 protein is CASSTPGPDLAGELFF. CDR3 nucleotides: TGTGCCAGTAGTACTCCGGGACCAGACCTCGCCGGGGAGCTGTTTTTT.

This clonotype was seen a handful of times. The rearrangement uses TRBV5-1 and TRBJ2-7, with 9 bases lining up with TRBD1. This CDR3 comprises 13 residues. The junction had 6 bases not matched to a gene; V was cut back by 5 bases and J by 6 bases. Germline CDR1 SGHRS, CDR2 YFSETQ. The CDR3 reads CASRDRGASEQYF. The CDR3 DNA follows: TGCGCCAGCAGAGACAGGGGGGCCTCCGAGCAGTACTTC.

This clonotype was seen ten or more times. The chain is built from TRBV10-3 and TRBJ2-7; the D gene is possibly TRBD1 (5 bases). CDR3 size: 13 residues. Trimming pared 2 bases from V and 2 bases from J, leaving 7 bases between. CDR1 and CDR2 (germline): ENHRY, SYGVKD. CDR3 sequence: CAISERGTYEQYF. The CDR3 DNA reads TGTGCCATCAGTGAGAGGGGAACCTACGAGCAGTACTTC.

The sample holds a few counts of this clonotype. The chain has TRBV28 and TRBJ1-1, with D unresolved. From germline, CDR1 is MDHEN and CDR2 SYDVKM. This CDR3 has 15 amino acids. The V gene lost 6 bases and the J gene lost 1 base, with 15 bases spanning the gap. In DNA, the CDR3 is TGTGCCAGCAGCCCATCCTGGTCGTCGAACACTGAAGCTTTCTTT. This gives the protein CASSPSWSSNTEAFF.

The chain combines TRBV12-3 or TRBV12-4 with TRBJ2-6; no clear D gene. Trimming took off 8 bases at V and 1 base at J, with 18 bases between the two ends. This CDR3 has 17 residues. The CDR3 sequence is CASLEITALSGANVLTF. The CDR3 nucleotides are TGTGCCAGCCTCGAGATAACAGCCCTTTCTGGGGCCAACGTCCTGACTTTC.

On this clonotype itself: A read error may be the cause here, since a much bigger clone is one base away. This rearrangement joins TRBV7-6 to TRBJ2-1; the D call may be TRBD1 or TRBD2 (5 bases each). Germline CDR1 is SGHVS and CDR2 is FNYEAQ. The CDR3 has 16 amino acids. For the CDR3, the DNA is TGTGCCAGCAGCTTAAAGACTGGGACGGTTTACAATGAGCAGTGCTTC. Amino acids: CASSLKTGTVYNEQCF.

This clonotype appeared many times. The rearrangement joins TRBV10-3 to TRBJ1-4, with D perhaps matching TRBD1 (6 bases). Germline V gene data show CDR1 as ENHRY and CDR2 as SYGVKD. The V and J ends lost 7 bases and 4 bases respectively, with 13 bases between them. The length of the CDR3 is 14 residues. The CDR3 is CAITLGQINEKLFF. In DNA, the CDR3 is TGTGCCATCACTCTTGGACAGATTAATGAAAAACTGTTTTTT.

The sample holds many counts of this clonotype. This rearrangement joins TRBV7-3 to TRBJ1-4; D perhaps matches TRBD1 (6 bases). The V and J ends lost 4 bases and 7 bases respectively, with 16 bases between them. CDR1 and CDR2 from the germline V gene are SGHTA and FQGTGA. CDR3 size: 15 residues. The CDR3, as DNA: TGTGCCAGCAGCTCGTCGGGAGGAGGGGGTGAAAAACTGTTTTTT. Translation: CASSSSGGGGEKLFF.

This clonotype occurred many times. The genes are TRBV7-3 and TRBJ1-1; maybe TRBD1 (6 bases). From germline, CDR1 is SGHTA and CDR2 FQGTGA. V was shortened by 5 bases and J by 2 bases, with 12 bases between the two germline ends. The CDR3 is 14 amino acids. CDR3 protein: CASSPQGGNTEAFF. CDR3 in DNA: TGTGCCAGCAGCCCACAGGGTGGCAACACTGAAGCTTTCTTT.

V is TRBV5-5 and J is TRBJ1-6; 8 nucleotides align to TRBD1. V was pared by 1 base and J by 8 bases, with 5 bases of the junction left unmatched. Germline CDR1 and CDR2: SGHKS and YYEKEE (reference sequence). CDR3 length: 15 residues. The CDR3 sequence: CASSLTGGNDSPLHF. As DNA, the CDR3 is TGTGCCAGCAGCTTGACAGGGGGAAATGATTCACCCCTCCACTTT.